This T cell receptor (beta chain) was observed in a study of T cells in Graves' hyperthyroidism and ophthalmopathy. RNA transcripts gave rise to amplified TCR beta CDR3 regions. Carried out on the TCR CDR3, a first-round RT-PCR used the HTBI primer set. TCRdb independently ran MiXCR on the multiplex PCR reads; one entry per CDR3 protein. The profile shows hundreds of thousands of distinct CDR3 sequences, 18% of them singletons. Worth noting for this clonotype: One end of the junction is discordant with germline, which a read error may explain.

Diagnostic assessment was based on clinical symptoms, serum thyroxine and TRAb, thyroid ultrasound and orbital computed tomography. Germline CDR1 and CDR2: LGHDT and YNNKEL (reference sequence). CDR3 size: 13 residues. The chain joins TRBV3-1 to TRBJ1-2; TRBD1 matches 7 bases. The TCR comes from a woman aged 50 to 60 with Graves' hyperthyroidism that later progressed to Graves' ophthalmopathy. The sample consisted of blood. The CDR3 loop reads CVSSPTGSYGYTF. DNA for the CDR3: TGTGTCAGCAGCCCGACAGGGTCCTATGGCTACACCTTC. The full variable domain, its missing parts supplied by reference TRBV3-1 and TRBJ1-2, is DTAVSQTPKYLVTQMGNDKSIKCEQNLGHDTMYWYKQDSKKFLKIMFSYNNKELIINETVPNRFSPKSPDKAHLNLHINSLELGDSAVYFCVSSPTGSYGYTFGSGTRLTVV.